Below, 27 T cell receptor beta chains from the same sample are listed, as sequenced in a study of cytomegalovirus exposure and HLA in healthy donors. A multiplex PCR was run with 60 Vbeta primers and 13 Jbeta primers. This table comes from immunoSEQ multiplex PCR, and its TCRdb copy is limited to in-frame clones, with some not included. The table shows fewer than 250,000 clones, with approximately 88% occurring only once. Sequencing was done on a sample of PBMCs. The receptors here all came from a boy aged 2 to 10 in good health and CMV-seronegative.

The V call is TRBV27, the J call TRBJ1-2; D unresolved. CDR1 and CDR2 (germline): MNHEY, SMNVEV (reference sequence). V dropped 5 bases and J dropped 8 bases, with 12 bases sitting between them. This CDR3 is 12 amino acids long. The CDR3, as DNA: TGTGCCAGCAGTCGGGTCGGCTTCGGCTACACCTTC. Translation gives CASSRVGFGYTF.

The table lists this clone with a count of one. This rearrangement joins TRBV19 to TRBJ1-1; TRBD1 matches at 8 bases. The J segment lost 2 bases and the V segment lost 2 bases, leaving 4 bases of the junction unmatched. Looked up from germline, CDR1 is LNHDA and CDR2 is SQIVND (reference sequence). The CDR3 extends over 15 amino acids. As DNA, the CDR3 is TGTGCCAGTAGTATATGGGCAGGGGGCAACACTGAAGCTTTCTTT. Residues: CASSIWAGGNTEAFF.

The chain links TRBV5-4 to TRBJ1-3; 11 positions agree with TRBD1. Trimming removed 4 bases from V and 3 bases from J; junction bases left unmatched: 9. This CDR3 is built from 17 residues. The V gene's germline CDR1 is SGHNT and CDR2 YYREEE (reference sequence). The DNA for the CDR3 is TGTGCCAGCAGCGCCCCGGACAGGGGGCCGGGTGGAAACACCATATATTTT. Translation: CASSAPDRGPGGNTIYF.

This clone occurred once. The chain joins TRBV9 to TRBJ2-5; 9 nucleotides align to TRBD1. This CDR3 contains 15 residues. J lost 5 bases, V lost 4 bases, and 9 bases had no gene match. Looked up from germline, CDR1 is SGDLS and CDR2 is YYNGEE. This chain's CDR3 is CASSLGTGWGETQYF. For the CDR3, the DNA is TGTGCCAGCAGCCTGGGGACAGGGTGGGGGGAGACCCAGTACTTC.

The chain couples TRBV5-4 to TRBJ2-1; 9 bases align to TRBD2. Germline CDR1 is SGHNT and CDR2 is YYREEE (reference sequence). The trim removed 3 bases at V and 4 bases at J, leaving 5 bases unmatched. The length of the CDR3 is 15 residues. DNA for the CDR3: TGTGCCAGCAGCTCTAGCGGGACCGTTTACAATGAGCAGTTCTTC. It specifies CASSSSGTVYNEQFF.

The chain recombines TRBV6-5 with TRBJ2-3, with unresolved D. Germline V gives CDR1 MNHEY, CDR2 SVGAGI. With 2 bases removed from V and 6 bases from J, the gap between germline ends came to 9 bases. The CDR3 extends over 13 amino acids. CDR3 sequence (DNA): TGTGCCAGCAGTTACGTGGGCCTGGATACGCAGTATTTT. Translation: CASSYVGLDTQYF.

The chain has TRBV7-3 and TRBJ1-1; D is unresolved. This CDR3 is 13 amino acids long. Germline loops: CDR1 SGHTA, CDR2 FQGTGA. Trimming cost V 2 bases and J 4 bases, with 8 bases left between them. The CDR3 reads CASSLWPGTEAFF. The CDR3 nucleotides read TGTGCCAGCAGCTTATGGCCAGGCACTGAAGCTTTCTTT. The complete variable domain, with remaining parts taken from reference TRBV7-3 and TRBJ1-1, reads GAGVSQTPSNKVTEKGKYVELRCDPISGHTALYWYRQSLGQGPEFLIYFQGTGAADDSGLPNDRFFAVRPEGSVSTLKIQRTERGDSAVYLCASSLWPGTEAFFGQGTRLTVV.

V is TRBV6-4 and J is TRBJ2-3, with 9 bases aligning to TRBD2. Germline loops: CDR1 MRHNA, CDR2 SNTAGT. The J segment lost 2 bases and the V segment lost 9 bases, leaving 3 bases of the junction unmatched. This CDR3 region has 13 residues. The CDR3 DNA follows: TGTGCCAGTTCTAGCGGGGACACAGATACGCAGTATTTT. Protein: CASSSGDTDTQYF.

V gene TRBV9 combines with J gene TRBJ2-3; the D gene is possibly TRBD2 (5 bases). The germline V and J ends were trimmed by 4 bases and 0 bases, with 12 bases remaining between them. CDR1 is SGDLS and CDR2 is YYNGEE in the germline V gene. The CDR3 runs to 15 residues. The CDR3 DNA reads as TGTGCCAGCAGCCAAATAACGGGGAGCACAGATACGCAGTATTTT. This sequence encodes CASSQITGSTDTQYF.

The count of this clone is one. The V gene is TRBV5-1, the J gene TRBJ2-3, with 7 nucleotides matching TRBD1. J gave up 2 bases and V 3 bases, and 3 bases lay outside the gene matches. CDR1 is SGHRS, CDR2 YFSETQ, per germline. CDR3 length equals 14 residues. CDR3 protein: CASSSGQVTDTQYF. The CDR3 DNA reads as TGCGCCAGCAGCTCCGGACAGGTCACAGATACGCAGTATTTT.

The rearrangement uses TRBV12-5 and TRBJ1-1, with D unresolved. This CDR3 region has 11 residues. In germline, CDR1 is LGHNT, CDR2 FRNRAP. Deletions cut 0 bases from V and 11 bases from J, with 7 bases between. The CDR3 DNA reads TGTGCTAGTGGTTTGGTACAATCCGCTTTCTTT. Amino acids: CASGLVQSAFF.

The V and J genes are TRBV6-1 and TRBJ1-5, with 8 nucleotides matching TRBD1. CDR1 and CDR2 (germline): MNHNS, SASEGT. CDR3 size: 14 residues. Trimming removed 6 bases from V and 0 bases from J; junction bases left unmatched: 1. CDR3 in DNA: TGTGCCAGCAGGGACAGGGATAGCAATCAGCCCCAGCATTTT. It specifies CASRDRDSNQPQHF.

The count of this clone is one. The CDR3 here is CASSLRTGETQYF. DNA of the CDR3: TGTGCCAGCAGCTTAAGGACGGGGGAGACCCAGTACTTC. The rearrangement joins TRBV7-9 to TRBJ2-5; tentative D call: TRBD2 (5 bases). V lost 2 bases and J 5 bases, leaving 9 bases between the germline ends. This CDR3 has 13 residues. Germline V gives CDR1 SEHNR, CDR2 FQNEAQ (reference sequence).

This clone was counted a few times. The chain recombines TRBV6-5 with TRBJ1-5; a weak D match, TRBD1 (6 bases). CDR3 length: 16 amino acids. Trimming removed 4 bases at V and 3 bases at J, with 16 bases between. Germline lookup yields CDR1 MNHEY and CDR2 SVGAGI. The CDR3 spells CASSSPDRPLNQPQHF. As DNA, the CDR3 is TGTGCCAGCAGTTCCCCCGACAGGCCTCTCAATCAGCCCCAGCATTTT.

This clone was observed a single time. V is TRBV30 and J is TRBJ2-7; unclear D gene. This CDR3 is 15 amino acids long. Germline CDR1 and CDR2: GTSNPN and SVGIG (reference sequence). The V end was cut by 4 bases, the J end by 4 bases, with 20 bases between. The CDR3 bases are TGTGCCTGGACCCCCCAGAGGAACGTTCGTTACGAGCAGTACTTC. Translation gives CAWTPQRNVRYEQYF.

The chain couples TRBV20-1 to TRBJ2-1, with D tentatively TRBD1 (6 bases). CDR1 DFQATT and CDR2 SNEGSKA come from the germline V gene (reference sequence). Trimming removed 6 bases from V and 10 bases from J, with 10 bases in between. This CDR3 is built from 10 residues. CDR3: CSAVRGEQFF. The CDR3, as DNA: TGCAGTGCGGTCAGGGGAGAGCAGTTCTTC.

V gene TRBV30 combines with J gene TRBJ1-2; tentative D call: TRBD1 (5 bases). Trimming shortened V by 4 bases and J by 5 bases, and 14 bases separated the two germline ends. The germline gives CDR1 GTSNPN, CDR2 SVGIG (reference sequence). The CDR3 contains 13 residues. The CDR3 protein is CAWINSQGYGYTF. CDR3 bases: TGTGCCTGGATTAATTCCCAGGGTTATGGCTACACCTTC.

The chain uses TRBV4-1 and TRBJ2-4, with 7 positions matching TRBD2. The CDR3 runs 16 residues. V was pared by 4 bases and J by 0 bases, with 6 bases of the junction left unmatched. The germline CDR1 and CDR2 sequences are MGHRA and YSYEKL. The CDR3: CASSPRETLAKNIQYF. The CDR3 region has the DNA TGCGCCAGCAGCCCGCGGGAGACTTTAGCCAAAAACATTCAGTACTTC.

The rearrangement joins TRBV6-5 to TRBJ1-2, with D unclear. Germline V gene sequence: CDR1 MNHEY, CDR2 SVGAGI. Trimming stripped 6 bases from V and 3 bases from J, with 11 bases between. The CDR3 spans 13 residues. This CDR3 reads CASSLREDYGYTF. The CDR3 DNA sequence: TGTGCCAGCAGCCTACGGGAAGACTATGGCTACACCTTC.

The chain combines TRBV6-1 with TRBJ1-1, with a tentative D call TRBD1 (5 bases). V was cut by 1 base and J by 4 bases, with 19 bases left in between. The CDR3 covers 17 residues. The germline V gene encodes CDR1 MNHNS and CDR2 SASEGT. The CDR3 protein is CASSEESAGPWGTEAFF. The CDR3 bases are TGTGCCAGCAGTGAAGAGAGTGCAGGGCCCTGGGGCACTGAAGCTTTCTTT.

The V call is TRBV4-2, the J call TRBJ1-1; tentative D call: TRBD1 (6 bases). Per germline, CDR1 LGHNA and CDR2 YNFKEQ. V was shortened by 0 bases and J by 4 bases, with 12 bases between the two germline ends. The CDR3 length is 15 residues. This chain's CDR3 is CASSQDQGLSTEAFF. The DNA for the CDR3 is TGTGCCAGCAGCCAAGATCAGGGGTTGAGCACTGAAGCTTTCTTT.

The rearrangement links TRBV30 to TRBJ2-5, with D perhaps matching TRBD1 (7 bases). TRBJ2-7 matches the DNA end more closely, so the J call is doubtful. Germline V gene data show CDR1 as GTSNPN and CDR2 as SVGIG (reference sequence). The length of the CDR3 is 13 residues. The CDR3 is CAWSRRGLNEQYF. CDR3 DNA: TGTGCCTGGAGTCGGAGGGGGCTAAACGAGCAGTACTTC.

V is TRBV30 and J is TRBJ2-1; D is unresolved. V was trimmed by 8 bases and J by 3 bases, leaving 11 bases between them. Germline CDR1 GTSNPN, CDR2 SVGIG (reference sequence). The CDR3 is made up of 12 amino acids. The CDR3 DNA follows: TGTGCCCTCAGTCTCAGCTACAATGAGCAGTTCTTC. Residues: CALSLSYNEQFF.

This rearrangement joins TRBV19 to TRBJ2-2, with 7 bases matching TRBD1. Trimming at V came to 5 bases and at J to 7 bases, leaving 4 bases not matched to a gene. CDR1 LNHDA and CDR2 SQIVND come from the germline V gene (reference sequence). The CDR3 extends over 13 amino acids. The CDR3 DNA is TGTGCCAGTAGTTTCACAGGGGACGGGGAGCTGTTTTTT. Encoded protein: CASSFTGDGELFF.

This rearrangement joins TRBV7-6 to TRBJ2-1; TRBD2 matches 12 bases. This CDR3 is 16 amino acids long. Germline assignment: CDR1 SGHVS and CDR2 FNYEAQ. J gave up 7 bases and V 4 bases, and 8 bases lay outside the gene matches. The CDR3 coding sequence is TGTGCCAGCAGCTCGTTCCTAGCGGGGGGGCCAAATGAGCAGTTCTTC. Residues: CASSSFLAGGPNEQFF.

J is TRBJ2-1 and V is TRBV11-1; TRBD2 aligns across 10 bases. The CDR3 runs 15 residues. Germline V gene lookup returns CDR1 SGHAT and CDR2 FQDESV (reference sequence). V gave up 5 bases and J gave up 2 bases; unmatched junction bases: 3. The CDR3 sequence: CASSPSGGAYNEQFF. The CDR3 bases are TGTGCCAGCAGCCCAAGCGGGGGGGCCTACAATGAGCAGTTCTTC. The full variable domain, its missing parts supplied by reference TRBV11-1 and TRBJ2-1, is EAEVAQSPRYKITEKSQAVAFWCDPISGHATLYWYRQILGQGPELLVQFQDESVVDDSQLPKDRFSAERLKGVDSTLKIQPAELGDSAMYLCASSPSGGAYNEQFFGPGTRLTVL.

V is TRBV4-2 and J is TRBJ2-3, with D perhaps matching TRBD2 (5 bases). This CDR3 spans 15 amino acids. The germline V and J ends were trimmed by 0 bases and 2 bases, with 9 bases remaining between them. Germline CDR1 and CDR2: LGHNA and YNFKEQ. CDR3 sequence (DNA): TGTGCCAGCAGCCAAGATCGGGGTTCCACAGATACGCAGTATTTT. Protein sequence: CASSQDRGSTDTQYF.